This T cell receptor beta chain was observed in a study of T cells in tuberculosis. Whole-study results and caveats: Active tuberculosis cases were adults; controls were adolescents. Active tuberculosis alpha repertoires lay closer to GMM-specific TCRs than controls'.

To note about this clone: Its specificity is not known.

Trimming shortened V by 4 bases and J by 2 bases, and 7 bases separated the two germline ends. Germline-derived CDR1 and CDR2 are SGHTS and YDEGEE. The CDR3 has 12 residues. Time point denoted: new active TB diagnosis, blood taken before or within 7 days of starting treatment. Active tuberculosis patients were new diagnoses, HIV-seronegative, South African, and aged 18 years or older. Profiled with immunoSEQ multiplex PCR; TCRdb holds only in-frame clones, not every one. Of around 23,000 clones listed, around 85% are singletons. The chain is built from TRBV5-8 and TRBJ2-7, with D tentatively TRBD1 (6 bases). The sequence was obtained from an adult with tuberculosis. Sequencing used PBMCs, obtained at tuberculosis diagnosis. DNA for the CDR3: TGTGCCAGCAGCGGACAGACCTACGAGCAGTACTTC. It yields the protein CASSGQTYEQYF.